One and the same sample provided the 7 T cell receptor beta chains below, sequenced in a study of blood T cell repertoires in COVID-19. Method: immunoSEQ multiplex PCR; TCRdb's copy keeps in-frame clones and lacks some. The sample holds about 180,000 clones; 83% are singletons and the top ten take less than 10%. Sequencing was done on a sample of peripheral blood. The receptors originated from a woman between 65 and 79 years old with COVID-19, enrolled during active disease.

CDR3 DNA: TGTGCCTGGAGAAGGCAGGGGGCGATTCAGCCCCAGCATTTT. Its translation: CAWRRQGAIQPQHF. The V call is TRBV30, the J call TRBJ1-5; 8 bases align to TRBD1. The CDR3 contains 14 residues. The junction had 7 bases not matched to a gene; V was cut back by 3 bases and J by 6 bases. Germline V CDR1 and CDR2: GTSNPN, SVGIG (reference sequence).

The J gene is TRBJ2-2, the V gene TRBV6-4, with D unclear. Germline V gene lookup returns CDR1 MRHNA and CDR2 SNTAGT. This CDR3 has 13 residues. V was cut by 5 bases and J by 13 bases, with 17 bases left in between. The chain's CDR3 is CASSPLPAQVLFF. CDR3 in DNA: TGTGCCAGCAGTCCCCTCCCGGCTCAGGTGCTGTTTTTT.

The chain joins TRBV5-1 to TRBJ2-3; 13 bases align to TRBD2. V dropped 5 bases and J dropped 5; count of bases not matched to a gene: 11. This CDR3 spans 17 amino acids. Germline CDR1 reads SGHRS; CDR2 reads YFSETQ. The CDR3 protein is CASSGGGGLAGRDTQYF. The DNA for the CDR3 is TGCGCCAGCAGTGGAGGAGGGGGACTAGCGGGACGAGATACGCAGTATTTT.

The chain recombines TRBV29-1 with TRBJ2-3; D gene ambiguous. Germline assignment: CDR1 SQVTM and CDR2 ANQGSEA. There are 12 residues in the CDR3. Trimming pared 7 bases from V and 2 bases from J, leaving 10 bases between. CDR3 sequence: CSALEATDTQYF. CDR3 bases: TGCAGCGCCCTTGAGGCCACAGATACGCAGTATTTT.

V is TRBV30 and J is TRBJ2-2, with TRBD2 identical over 8 bases. V dropped 8 bases and J dropped 7; count of bases not matched to a gene: 12. The CDR3 consists of 14 residues. Germline CDR1 reads GTSNPN; CDR2 reads SVGIG (reference sequence). This CDR3 is CAQREAGAGGELFF. In DNA form, the CDR3 reads TGTGCCCAACGGGAAGCGGGAGCTGGCGGGGAGCTGTTTTTT.

This chain links TRBV29-1 with TRBJ1-5; a possible D gene is TRBD1 (5 bases). The CDR3 length is 13 residues. Trimming cost V 4 bases and J 1 base, with 8 bases left between them. Germline-derived CDR1 and CDR2 are SQVTM and ANQGSEA. CDR3 DNA: TGCAGCGTTGGTCAGGGAAGCAATCAGCCCCAGCATTTT. Protein sequence: CSVGQGSNQPQHF.

The chain employs TRBV18 and TRBJ2-3; D gene ambiguous. Trimming stripped 2 bases from V and 0 bases from J, with 6 bases between. This CDR3 contains 14 residues. Germline CDR1 reads KGHSH; CDR2 reads LQKENI. CDR3: CASSPVMSTDTQYF. In DNA form, the CDR3 reads TGTGCCAGCTCACCAGTTATGAGCACAGATACGCAGTATTTT. The full variable domain, its missing parts supplied by reference TRBV18 and TRBJ2-3, is NAGVMQNPRHLVRRRGQEARLRCSPMKGHSHVYWYRQLPEEGLKFMVYLQKENIIDESGMPKERFSAEFPKEGPSILRIQQVVRGDSAAYFCASSPVMSTDTQYFGPGTRLTVL.